A single sample gave rise to the 25 T cell receptor beta chains below, sequenced in a study of identical twins. TCRdb processed the 5' RACE reads anew with MiXCR; each CDR3 protein has one entry. The sample consists of approximately 700,000 distinct CDR3 sequences, about 18% of them appearing once. These data also formed part of another study, on T cells expressing NK-cell markers.

The specimen was PBMCs. These receptors were obtained from a woman in her late teens or twenties in good health.

The J gene is TRBJ1-1, the V gene TRBV29-1; D is undetermined. Germline V lookup: CDR1 SQVTM, CDR2 ANQGSEA. The CDR3 totals 14 residues. V was pared by 3 bases and J by 1 base, with 12 bases between. The CDR3 DNA is TGCAGCGTTGAGTTGGTACGATCGAACACTGAAGCTTTCTTT. Translation gives CSVELVRSNTEAFF.

This chain connects TRBV15 to TRBJ2-2; 8 bases map to TRBD2. The CDR3 loop spans 17 amino acids. Germline V gene data show CDR1 as LNHNV and CDR2 as YYDKDF (reference sequence). V trimming: 4 bases; J trimming: 6 bases; junction bases outside the gene matches: 13. CDR3 region: CATSKASGTRAPGELFF. DNA of the CDR3: TGTGCCACCAGCAAAGCATCCGGGACTAGGGCTCCCGGGGAGCTGTTTTTT.

In this sample, this clonotype turned up a few times. This rearrangement joins TRBV27 to TRBJ2-2, with no clear D. CDR1 and CDR2 from the germline V gene are MNHEY and SMNVEV (reference sequence). CDR3 length: 14 residues. Trimming removed 3 bases at V and 2 bases at J, with 7 bases between. CDR3 DNA sequence: TGTGCCAGCAGTTTTGGCCGAAACACCGGGGAGCTGTTTTTT. This gives the protein CASSFGRNTGELFF.

This clonotype was detected a few times. This chain links TRBV7-2 with TRBJ2-7, with TRBD2 matching over 9 bases. Germline CDR1 reads SGHTA; CDR2 reads FQGNSA. The trim removed 5 bases at V and 7 bases at J, leaving 12 bases unmatched. The CDR3 is 15 amino acids. The CDR3 sequence: CASSPGLAFGWEQYF. DNA of the CDR3: TGTGCCAGCAGCCCGGGACTAGCTTTTGGGTGGGAGCAGTACTTC.

This clonotype has only a few counts. The chain joins TRBV29-1 to TRBJ2-1, with 12 nucleotides matching TRBD2. This CDR3 spans 17 amino acids. Germline values: CDR1 SQVTM, CDR2 ANQGSEA. The V segment lost 5 bases and the J segment 9 bases; nucleotides outside the gene matches: 17. As DNA, the CDR3 is TGCAGCGTTTTGTCTAGCGGGAGGGATGCCTTCGGGGGTGAGCAGTTCTTC. Encoded protein: CSVLSSGRDAFGGEQFF.

The chain carries TRBV5-1 and TRBJ2-1; 8 positions agree with TRBD2. The germline CDR1 and CDR2 sequences are SGHRS and YFSETQ. J lost 9 bases, V lost 0 bases, and 11 bases had no gene match. CDR3 size: 16 residues. The CDR3 spells CASSLALAGGLGEQFF. For the CDR3, the DNA is TGCGCCAGCAGCTTGGCCCTAGCGGGTGGGCTAGGTGAGCAGTTCTTC.

This chain uses TRBV7-2 with TRBJ2-5, with D perhaps given as TRBD1 or TRBD2 (5 bases each). Germline V gene lookup returns CDR1 SGHTA and CDR2 FQGNSA. The CDR3 spans 15 residues. V lost 5 bases and J lost 5, with 18 bases in between. The CDR3 sequence: CASSKAPGGEETQYF. Written as DNA, the CDR3 is TGTGCCAGCAGCAAAGCTCCTGGGGGAGAGGAGACCCAGTACTTC.

The rearrangement joins TRBV20-1 to TRBJ2-1; TRBD2 aligns across 9 bases. CDR3 length: 15 residues. From germline, CDR1 is DFQATT and CDR2 SNEGSKA (reference sequence). J gave up 5 bases and V 5 bases, and 10 bases lay outside the gene matches. In nucleotides, the CDR3 is TGCAGTGCTTGTGTCGGACTAGCGTCTGACAATGAGCAGTTCTTC. The encoded protein is CSACVGLASDNEQFF.

The chain carries TRBV4-2 and TRBJ2-3; 10 bases agree with TRBD2. Trimming removed 4 bases from V and 6 bases from J; junction bases left unmatched: 10. The V gene's germline CDR1 is LGHNA and CDR2 YNFKEQ. The CDR3 spans 16 residues. CDR3 in amino acids: CASSPRLSGGLDTQYF. The CDR3 coding sequence is TGTGCCAGCAGCCCCCGTCTTAGCGGGGGGTTGGATACGCAGTATTTT.

The rearrangement joins TRBV24-1 to TRBJ2-1; 12 bases match TRBD2. V lost 5 bases to trimming and J lost 8 bases; unmatched junction nucleotides: 6. Germline V gives CDR1 KGHDR, CDR2 SFDVKD. CDR3 length equals 15 residues. The CDR3 protein is CATSGTSGGRYEQFF. CDR3 DNA sequence: TGTGCCACCAGTGGCACTAGCGGGGGGAGATATGAGCAGTTCTTC.

The chain uses TRBV7-9 and TRBJ2-1; a possible D gene is TRBD1 (5 bases). V was pared by 6 bases and J by 8 bases, with 11 bases between. The CDR3 totals 12 residues. Germline V CDR1 and CDR2: SEHNR, FQNEAQ (reference sequence). The CDR3 region has the DNA TGTGCCAGCAGTCCCGACAGCTATGAGCAGTTCTTC. Translated, it gives CASSPDSYEQFF. Complete variable domain (other parts from reference TRBV7-9 and TRBJ2-1): DTGVSQNPRHKITKRGQNVTFRCDPISEHNRLYWYRQTLGQGPEFLTYFQNEAQLEKSRLLSDRFSAERPKGSFSTLEIQRTEQGDSAMYLCASSPDSYEQFFGPGTRLTVL.

This clonotype was seen ten or more times. The rearrangement uses TRBV7-8 and TRBJ2-7; D gene ambiguous. CDR1 and CDR2 from the germline V gene are SGHVS and FQNEAQ. Trimming cost V 1 base and J 6 bases, with 4 bases left between them. The CDR3 runs 11 residues. The CDR3 loop reads CASSLVAEQYF. The CDR3 DNA is TGTGCCAGCAGCTTAGTTGCCGAGCAGTACTTC.

This chain uses TRBV3-1 with TRBJ2-7, with D perhaps TRBD2 (5 bases). The germline V gene encodes CDR1 LGHDT and CDR2 YNNKEL (reference sequence). The CDR3 runs 15 residues. V gave up 0 bases and J gave up 3 bases, with 12 bases separating them. CDR3 sequence (DNA): TGTGCCAGCAGCCAAGAGGTAGCGAACTACTACGAGCAGTACTTC. It encodes CASSQEVANYYEQYF.

Concerning this clonotype itself: Because the CDR3's place on the DNA is in doubt, the DNA is left out and the CDR3 is given as listed by TCRdb. The gene calls are TRBV7-9 and TRBJ1-1; no DNA check was done on the table's D call, TRBD1. CDR1 and CDR2 from the germline V gene are SEHNR and FQNEAQ (reference sequence). The CDR3 has 15 amino acids, counting both end residues. The CDR3 spells CASSFGSGSRTEAFF.

The genes are TRBV5-1 and TRBJ2-7, with 13 bases that match TRBD2. V trimming: 4 bases; J trimming: 4 bases; junction bases outside the gene matches: 11. This CDR3 is built from 17 residues. Germline-derived CDR1 and CDR2 are SGHRS and YFSETQ. The CDR3 loop reads CASSAHPGLAGMYEQYF. The CDR3 nucleotides read TGCGCCAGCAGCGCACACCCGGGACTAGCGGGGATGTACGAGCAGTACTTC.

This sequence joins TRBV3-1 and TRBJ2-7, with D hard to call. This CDR3 comprises 12 residues. Trimming took off 0 bases at V and 7 bases at J, with 7 bases between the two ends. In germline, CDR1 is LGHDT, CDR2 YNNKEL (reference sequence). CDR3 loop: CASSQDLREQYF. The CDR3 DNA follows: TGTGCCAGCAGCCAAGATCTGAGGGAGCAGTACTTC.

The chain recombines TRBV6-2 or TRBV6-3 with TRBJ1-1; D unclear. CDR1 MNHEY and CDR2 SVGEGT come from the germline V gene. V lost 7 bases, J lost 1 base, and 22 bases lay in between. The CDR3 contains 17 residues. Written as DNA, the CDR3 is TGTGCCAGCACCTTATGGCAGCCCGGTGAGAAGAACACTGAAGCTTTCTTT. It specifies CASTLWQPGEKNTEAFF.

The chain joins TRBV2 to TRBJ1-2; D is undetermined. Trimming took off 6 bases at V and 7 bases at J, with 9 bases between the two ends. CDR1 is SNHLY and CDR2 is FYNNEI in the germline V gene. This CDR3 is built from 11 residues. CDR3 protein: CASRDLAGYTF. The CDR3 DNA reads TGTGCCAGCAGAGACCTAGCTGGCTACACCTTC.

The chain combines TRBV20-1 with TRBJ2-1, with D possibly TRBD2 on 6 matching bases. This CDR3 contains 15 residues. Between the trimmed V and J ends, which lost 6 bases and 5 bases, there was a span of 20 bases. Germline CDR1 reads DFQATT; CDR2 reads SNEGSKA (reference sequence). The CDR3 loop reads CSAPRVAWRDNEQFF. The CDR3, as DNA: TGCAGTGCGCCTAGGGTAGCGTGGAGGGACAATGAGCAGTTCTTC.

This chain connects TRBV18 to TRBJ2-1; D ambiguous. CDR3 size: 15 residues. Germline V gene data show CDR1 as KGHSH and CDR2 as LQKENI. Trimming stripped 5 bases from V and 6 bases from J, with 17 bases between. The CDR3 here is CASSGRSSWGNEQFF. The CDR3 coding sequence is TGTGCCAGCTCAGGTCGCTCTTCGTGGGGCAATGAGCAGTTCTTC.

This chain connects TRBV11-2 to TRBJ2-5; D possibly matches TRBD1 or TRBD2 (6 bases each). This CDR3 is 16 amino acids long. Looked up from germline, CDR1 is SGHAT and CDR2 is FQNNGV. The germline V and J ends were trimmed by 1 base and 5 bases, with 17 bases remaining between them. The CDR3 DNA reads TGTGCCAGCAGCTTAGTAGGGGGGACGAACGGGGAGACCCAGTACTTC. It yields the protein CASSLVGGTNGETQYF.

This clonotype was detected a few times. V usage is TRBV5-1 and J usage is TRBJ1-1, with TRBD1 as a possible D gene (5 bases). V lost 4 bases and J 5 bases, leaving 15 bases between the germline ends. The CDR3 sequence is 14 residues long. CDR1 and CDR2 from the germline V gene are SGHRS and YFSETQ. The CDR3 bases are TGCGCCAGCAGCGTCGACCGAGGGGCGACTGAAGCTTTCTTT. Protein sequence: CASSVDRGATEAFF. Full variable domain (outside the CDR3, taken from reference TRBV5-1 and TRBJ1-1): KAGVTQTPRYLIKTRGQQVTLSCSPISGHRSVSWYQQTPGQGLQFLFEYFSETQRNKGNFPGRFSGRQFSNSRSEMNVSTLELGDSALYLCASSVDRGATEAFFGQGTRLTVV.

This clonotype showed up just a few times. The genes are TRBV6-1 and TRBJ2-7, with 9 bases that match TRBD1. The germline V gene encodes CDR1 MNHNS and CDR2 SASEGT. Trimming at V came to 6 bases and at J to 2 bases, leaving 5 bases not matched to a gene. The CDR3 is 14 residues long. The CDR3 region is CASRDRGRTYEQYF. The CDR3 coding sequence is TGTGCCAGCAGGGACAGGGGTCGCACCTACGAGCAGTACTTC.

This clonotype has a count of ten or more. This sequence joins TRBV5-1 and TRBJ2-7; D not resolved. The CDR3 is made up of 15 amino acids. In germline, CDR1 is SGHRS, CDR2 YFSETQ. Trimming stripped 4 bases from V and 0 bases from J, with 14 bases between. The CDR3 region is CASSPLGGSSYEQYF. The CDR3 nucleotides read TGCGCCAGCAGCCCGCTGGGTGGAAGCTCCTACGAGCAGTACTTC.

In its sample, this clonotype was seen a few times. This rearrangement joins TRBV12-3 or TRBV12-4 to TRBJ2-7; possible D gene TRBD1, 6 bases. Trimming removed 5 bases from V and 4 bases from J, with 18 bases in between. This CDR3 contains 15 residues. The CDR3 is CASSVSGTRFYEQYF. The CDR3 DNA sequence: TGTGCCAGCAGTGTATCCGGGACAAGATTTTACGAGCAGTACTTC.